This T cell receptor beta chain was captured by sequencing in a study of T-cell memory formation after mild COVID-19. On the study more broadly: TCR clusters were mostly confined to one donor each.

This clonotype has ten or more counts. TCRdb redid the calling of the 5' RACE reads with MiXCR, one entry per CDR3 protein. Here the sample spans about 560,000 distinct CDR3 sequences, about 20% being singletons. Trimming removed 0 bases from V and 1 base from J, with 6 bases in between. The CDR3 has 15 amino acids. Germline-derived CDR1 and CDR2 are SEHNR and FQNEAQ (reference sequence). V and J are TRBV7-9 and TRBJ2-2; D perhaps matches TRBD1 (6 bases). The TCR sequence derives from an adult woman who had mild COVID-19 (a few samples of this study predate the infection). Cell type and time point are not known. Sequencing was carried out using PBMCs or a T cell subset sorted from them (not recorded which). In DNA, the CDR3 is TGTGCCAGCAGCTTAGCGGGACAGAACACCGGGGAGCTGTTTTTT. It specifies CASSLAGQNTGELFF.